Below are 7 T cell receptor beta chains sequenced from a single sample in a study of regulatory T cells in long-lasting Graves disease. The TCR beta library used iRepertoire HTBI primers with Arm-PCR amplification of CDR3. TCRdb reprocessed the multiplex PCR reads with MiXCR, giving one entry per CDR3 protein. There are 350,000 to 500,000 distinct CDR3 sequences in the sample; 12% to 15% occur only once, and around a sixth lies in the top ten. Indicated time point: newly diagnosed GD, antithyroid drugs for less than 3 months. PBMCs provided the RNA from which the TCR library was made. The data also belong to a second study, concerning T cells in Graves' hyperthyroidism and ophthalmopathy.

This material consisted of peripheral blood mononuclear cells (PBMCs), taken at new diagnosis, from a patient treated with antithyroid drugs. These receptors came from a woman between 50 and 59 years old with Graves disease.

This clonotype was seen repeatedly, ten times or more. This sequence joins TRBV3-1 and TRBJ1-2, with a tentative D call TRBD1 (5 bases). The CDR3 totals 14 residues. CDR1 is LGHDT and CDR2 is YNNKEL in the germline V gene (reference sequence). Trimming shortened V by 1 base and J by 5 bases, and 11 bases separated the two germline ends. CDR3 sequence: CASSQGRDRYGYTF. DNA for the CDR3: TGTGCCAGCAGCCAAGGGAGGGACCGGTATGGCTACACCTTC.

V usage is TRBV12-5 and J usage is TRBJ1-1, with 11 bases identical to TRBD1. CDR1 and CDR2 from the germline V gene are LGHNT and FRNRAP. The CDR3 runs 16 residues. J gave up 4 bases and V 6 bases, and 10 bases lay outside the gene matches. Written as DNA, the CDR3 is TGTGCTAGTGGCCATTCCGGGACAGGGGGAGGCACTGAAGCTTTCTTT. As protein: CASGHSGTGGGTEAFF.

The chain is built from TRBV10-3 and TRBJ2-7, with 10 bases fitting TRBD1. Germline V lookup: CDR1 ENHRY, CDR2 SYGVKD. Trimming cost V 6 bases and J 2 bases; bases outside gene matches: 4. The CDR3 is 14 residues long. CDR3 residues: CAIRAGTGAYEQYF. The CDR3 DNA reads as TGTGCCATCAGGGCCGGGACAGGGGCCTACGAGCAGTACTTC.

This clonotype was observed many times. The V gene is TRBV28, the J gene TRBJ2-3, with 7 positions matching TRBD1. V trimming: 2 bases; J trimming: 10 bases; junction bases outside the gene matches: 6. This CDR3 is built from 13 residues. Per germline, CDR1 MDHEN and CDR2 SYDVKM. The DNA of the CDR3 is TGTGCCAGCAGTTTAAATGACAGGGATTCGCAGTATTTT. As protein: CASSLNDRDSQYF. The full variable domain, completed using reference TRBV28 and TRBJ2-3, is DVKVTQSSRYLVKRTGEKVFLECVQDMDHENMFWYRQDPGLGLRLIYFSYDVKMKEKGDIPEGYSVSREKKERFSLILESASTNQTSMYLCASSLNDRDSQYFGPGTRLTVL.

The chain combines TRBV12-3 or TRBV12-4 with TRBJ2-5; a possible D gene is TRBD2 (6 bases). The ends were cut back, 5 bases at V and 2 bases at J, with 15 bases in the middle. CDR3 length equals 15 residues. The CDR3, as DNA: TGTGCCAGCAGTAACCCGACTAGTGAACAAGAGACCCAGTACTTC. Encoded protein: CASSNPTSEQETQYF.

At least ten counts were recorded for this clonotype. This chain connects TRBV15 to TRBJ2-1; either TRBD1 or TRBD2 may supply D (7 bases each). Germline V gene lookup returns CDR1 LNHNV and CDR2 YYDKDF (reference sequence). The CDR3 runs 15 residues. Trimming stripped 0 bases from V and 6 bases from J, with 12 bases between. For the CDR3, the DNA is TGTGCCACCAGCAGAGACAGGGGGGGAGGCAATGAGCAGTTCTTC. It specifies CATSRDRGGGNEQFF. Combining the CDR3 with reference TRBV15 and TRBJ2-1 gives the whole variable domain DAMVIQNPRYQVTQFGKPVTLSCSQTLNHNVMYWYQQKSSQAPKLLFHYYDKDFNNEADTPDNFQSRRPNTSFCFLDIRSPGLGDTAMYLCATSRDRGGGNEQFFGPGTRLTVL.

This clonotype has at least ten counts. V is TRBV7-8 and J is TRBJ2-1; no definite D call. CDR1 is SGHVS, CDR2 FQNEAQ, per germline. Trimming pared 5 bases from V and 5 bases from J, leaving 10 bases between. This CDR3 is built from 13 residues. The CDR3 DNA is TGTGCCAGCAGCAGCGCACCTGACAATGAGCAGTTCTTC. Its translation is CASSSAPDNEQFF. The full variable domain, completed using reference TRBV7-8 and TRBJ2-1, is GAGVSQSPRYKVAKRGQDVALRCDPISGHVSLFWYQQALGQGPEFLTYFQNEAQLDKSGLPSDRFFAERPEGSVSTLKIQRTQQEDSAVYLCASSSAPDNEQFFGPGTRLTVL.